The clone carrying this T cell receptor beta chain was seen only once. Its antigen is unidentified. At one end, the junction sequence differs from germline, possibly due to a read error. The sample originates from a study of blood T cells in healthy people across ages. Together with a sample-barcoded 5' primer, a J-beta primer mix was included in a second PCR lasting roughly 6 to 12 cycles. A single record per CDR3 protein comes from TCRdb applying MiXCR to the 5' RACE reads. Of 850,000 to 1,000,000 distinct CDR3 sequences listed, roughly 52% are singletons. Study conclusions and caveats: Roughly linear age-related decline in beta diversity appeared, significant by age approximately 40.

The sequencing sample was made of blood. This TCR derives from a young man in good health.

For the CDR3, the DNA is TGTACCACCAGTGACGTCGGGGCAGCGGACCTCTCTGGCTACACCTTC. It is translated as CTTSDVGAADLSGYTF. The V call is TRBV24-1, the J call TRBJ1-2; TRBD1 might be the D (5 bases). The CDR3 is 16 amino acids. Germline V lookup: CDR1 KGHDR, CDR2 SFDVKD.